Listed below are T cell receptor beta chains from one sample, sequenced in a study of blood T cell repertoires in COVID-19. Sequencing used immunoSEQ multiplex PCR; TCRdb keeps in-frame clones, though not all of them. The sample consists of approximately 310,000 clones, approximately 88% of them appearing once. The specimen was PBMCs or T cells enriched from blood (not recorded which). These receptor sequences come from a man in his fifties or sixties who had recovered from COVID-19. Each CDR3 is given with its conserved first and last residue.

J gene | V gene | CDR3 protein
TRBJ2-2 | TRBV24-1 | CATAASGRARTGELFF
TRBJ1-2 | TRBV20-1 | CSAIDQTGTPIANYGYTF
TRBJ2-7 | TRBV21-1 | CASSTPGTGYYEQYF
TRBJ2-3 | TRBV24-1 | CATSDWGTSGRTTDTQYF
TRBJ2-7 | TRBV28 | CASSFVGGGYEQYF
TRBJ2-5 | TRBV10-3 | CAISVGLAGTETQYF
TRBJ1-3 | TRBV5-6 | CASSLVQGSGNTIYF
TRBJ2-5 | TRBV11-2 | CASSFTRTGSQETQYF
TRBJ1-4 | TRBV29-1 | CSAAGTGLGGGNEKLFF
TRBJ2-5 | TRBV30 | CAWSYSETQYF
TRBJ2-7 | TRBV7-9 | CASSQITGTGQFHEQYF
TRBJ2-2 | TRBV6-1 | CASSGWTGLITGELFF
TRBJ2-7 | TRBV3-1/TRBV3-2 | CASSPRWPYISVEQYF
TRBJ2-1 | TRBV19 | CASSIVLAQISNEQFF
TRBJ2-1 | TRBV2 | CASSESRQGPHEQFF
TRBJ2-1 | TRBV4-1 | CASSQAGLNYNEQFF
TRBJ2-3 | TRBV5-4 | CASSLSQYGDTQYF
TRBJ2-5 | TRBV4-1 | CASSLLAGGRETQYF
TRBJ2-7 | TRBV5-1 | CASSHRTGGAYEQYF
TRBJ2-7 | TRBV6-5 | CASRGVQTYEQYF
TRBJ1-2 | TRBV28 | CASSFYRGRRGYGYTF
TRBJ2-4 | TRBV5-1 | CASSPEGQGNIQYF
TRBJ1-1 | TRBV3-1/TRBV3-2 | CASSRQGSPNTEAFF
TRBJ1-2 | TRBV19 | CASSIDVMMRKGYTF
TRBJ2-5 | TRBV29-1 | CSVGVSQETQYF
TRBJ2-1 | TRBV19 | CASSTSQTGSYNEQFF
TRBJ1-5 | TRBV24-1 | CATSDPTGVGQPQHF
TRBJ1-3 | TRBV28 | CASRPDRGHSGNTIYF
TRBJ2-5 | TRBV24-1 | CATSDLGTEETQYF
TRBJ2-3 | TRBV24-1 | CATSVGGTGADTQYF
TRBJ2-7 | TRBV28 | CASRERTSENYEQYF
TRBJ1-4 | TRBV5-8 | CASSLLEGEKLFF
TRBJ2-5 | TRBV24-1 | CATSDSPGQGGQYF
TRBJ2-5 | TRBV28 | CASPQGVPGQRYQETQYF
TRBJ2-2 | TRBV6-2/TRBV6-3 | CASSSLLAGELFF
TRBJ2-7 | TRBV5-1 | CASSPGSGTSKF
TRBJ2-3 | TRBV5-1 | CASSLANRGDTQYF
TRBJ1-1 | TRBV7-3 | CASSLRGSTEAFF
TRBJ2-7 | TRBV6-5 | CASSFARLSYEQYF
TRBJ1-2 | TRBV2 | CASSETEVGYGYTF
TRBJ2-7 | TRBV4-2 | CASSQELAVPGYEQYF
TRBJ2-7 | TRBV5-1 | CASSLSSGGKYEQYF
TRBJ1-1 | TRBV6-6 | CASSSGQGSRAFF
TRBJ1-4 | TRBV20-1 | CSAPGGGGLFF